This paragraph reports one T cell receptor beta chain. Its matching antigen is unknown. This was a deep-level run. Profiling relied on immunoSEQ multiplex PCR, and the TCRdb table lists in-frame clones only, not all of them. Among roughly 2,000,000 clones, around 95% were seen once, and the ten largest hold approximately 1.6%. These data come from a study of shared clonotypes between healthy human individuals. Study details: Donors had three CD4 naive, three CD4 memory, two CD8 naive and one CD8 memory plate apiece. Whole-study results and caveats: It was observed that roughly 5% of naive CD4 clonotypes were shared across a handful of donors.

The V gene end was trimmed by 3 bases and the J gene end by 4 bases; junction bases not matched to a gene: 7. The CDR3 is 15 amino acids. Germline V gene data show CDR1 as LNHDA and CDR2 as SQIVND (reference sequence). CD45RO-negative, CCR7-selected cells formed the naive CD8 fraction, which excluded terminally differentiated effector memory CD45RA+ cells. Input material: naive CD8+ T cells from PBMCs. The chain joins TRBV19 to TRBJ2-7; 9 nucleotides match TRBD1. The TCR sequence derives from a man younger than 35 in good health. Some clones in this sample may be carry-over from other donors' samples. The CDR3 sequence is CASSIPGQGRYEQYF. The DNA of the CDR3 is TGTGCCAGTAGTATCCCGGGACAGGGACGATACGAGCAGTACTTC.